This TCR beta chain was documented in a study of cytotoxic CD8 clonotypes in ibrutinib-treated CLL. Trimming removed 6 bases at V and 6 bases at J, with 15 bases between. CDR1 and CDR2 from the germline V gene are SGHTA and FQGNSA. This CDR3 spans 14 amino acids. Assay: immunoSEQ multiplex PCR; the TCRdb copy retains only in-frame clones and omits some. The table lists 150,000 or so clones, about 80% of them singletons. The sequenced sample was PBMCs, obtained after 24 months of ibrutinib treatment. The J gene is TRBJ2-1, the V gene TRBV7-2, with D tentatively TRBD2 (7 bases). This receptor was obtained from a human donor with chronic lymphocytic leukemia. The CDR3 protein is CASRSGLGGNEQFF. CDR3 bases: TGTGCCAGCAGGTCCGGACTAGGGGGCAATGAGCAGTTCTTC. Based on the CDR3 plus reference TRBV7-2 and TRBJ2-1, the full variable domain is GAGVSQSPSNKVTEKGKDVELRCDPISGHTALYWYRQSLGQGLEFLIYFQGNSAPDKSGLPSDRFSAERTGGSVSTLTIQRTQQEDSAVYLCASRSGLGGNEQFFGPGTRLTVL.